Below are 21 T cell receptor beta chains sequenced from a single sample in a study of OX40 agonist ivuxolimab in advanced cancers. Only in-frame clones appear in the TCRdb table, and some are missing; sequencing was by immunoSEQ multiplex PCR. The data contain 90,000 or so clones, 89% of them singletons. The source material was CD4+ or CD8+ T cells sorted from blood, sampled in a trial of the OX40 agonist ivuxolimab. The receptors originated from an adult with an advanced solid tumor such as melanoma, head and neck, liver or kidney cancer.

The chain combines TRBV9 with TRBJ1-1, with D tentatively TRBD1 (6 bases). Germline loops: CDR1 SGDLS, CDR2 YYNGEE. The CDR3 length is 15 residues. Trimming removed 3 bases at V and 6 bases at J, with 18 bases between. CDR3 sequence: CASSALQGRRAEAFF. The CDR3 nucleotides are TGTGCCAGCAGCGCCCTCCAGGGGCGGAGGGCTGAAGCTTTCTTT.

This chain joins TRBV6-6 and TRBJ1-2; 9 bases fit TRBD1. The germline V gene encodes CDR1 MNHNY and CDR2 SVGAGI (reference sequence). V was pared by 7 bases and J by 2 bases, with 8 bases of the junction left unmatched. The CDR3 has 15 residues. The CDR3 region is CASNPGQGRNYGYTF. CDR3 sequence (DNA): TGTGCCAGCAATCCGGGACAGGGTCGGAACTATGGCTACACCTTC.

This clone was picked up one time. The genes are TRBV7-8 and TRBJ1-2; no reliable D call. In germline, CDR1 is SGHVS, CDR2 FQNEAQ. The CDR3 sequence is 15 residues long. Trimming took 4 bases from V and 5 from J, leaving 17 bases between them. CDR3: CASSSGANSEYGYTF. The CDR3 DNA sequence: TGTGCCAGCAGCTCCGGCGCCAACAGTGAATATGGCTACACCTTC.

The chain couples TRBV9 to TRBJ2-7; maybe TRBD2 (5 bases). The CDR3 is made up of 16 amino acids. The V gene's germline CDR1 is SGDLS and CDR2 YYNGEE. V lost 0 bases and J 2 bases, leaving 15 bases between the germline ends. In DNA, the CDR3 is TGTGCCAGCAGCGTAGATGAGGGTTCAGGTCCCTACGAGCAGTACTTC. It encodes CASSVDEGSGPYEQYF. The full variable domain, in which reference TRBV9 and TRBJ2-7 provide the parts outside the CDR3, is DSGVTQTPKHLITATGQRVTLRCSPRSGDLSVYWYQQSLDQGLQFLIQYYNGEERAKGNILERFSAQQFPDLHSELNLSSLELGDSALYFCASSVDEGSGPYEQYFGPGTRLTVT.

The chain carries TRBV28 and TRBJ2-5, with 10 bases lining up with TRBD1. The V and J ends lost 3 bases and 1 base, in that order; junction bases with no gene match: 5. Germline lookup yields CDR1 MDHEN and CDR2 SYDVKM. This CDR3 is built from 16 residues. The CDR3 bases are TGTGCCAGCAGTTTGCCGGGACAGGGGACCCAAGAGACCCAGTACTTC. This encodes CASSLPGQGTQETQYF.

V gene TRBV18 combines with J gene TRBJ1-1, with no clear D. CDR1 KGHSH and CDR2 LQKENI come from the germline V gene. The CDR3 spans 13 residues. The ends were cut back, 6 bases at V and 1 base at J, with 9 bases in the middle. CDR3 DNA: TGTGCCAGCTCCCGTCCACAGAACACTGAAGCTTTCTTT. Its translation: CASSRPQNTEAFF.

The genes are TRBV10-3 and TRBJ1-5; possibly TRBD1 for D (5 bases). The germline CDR1 and CDR2 sequences are ENHRY and SYGVKD. CDR3 length: 14 residues. Trimming pared 2 bases from V and 7 bases from J, leaving 12 bases between. Here the CDR3 reads CAISEPQRGQPQHF. CDR3 DNA: TGTGCCATCAGTGAGCCCCAACGGGGGCAGCCCCAGCATTTT.

The V call is TRBV2, the J call TRBJ2-4; D is ambiguous. The CDR3 consists of 15 residues. The V end was cut by 8 bases, the J end by 0 bases, with 14 bases between. CDR1 SNHLY and CDR2 FYNNEI come from the germline V gene. The CDR3 loop is CASALGGVAKNIQYF. The CDR3 nucleotides read TGTGCCAGCGCCCTAGGTGGGGTAGCCAAAAACATTCAGTACTTC.

This clone was seen more than once but under ten times. This sequence joins TRBV5-5 and TRBJ1-4; D unclear. This CDR3 region has 16 residues. Trimming took off 0 bases at V and 4 bases at J, with 13 bases between the two ends. Germline CDR1 reads SGHKS; CDR2 reads YYEKEE (reference sequence). For the CDR3, the DNA is TGTGCCAGCAGCTTGGCCGGCGGAGCCCTTAATGAAAAACTGTTTTTT. Translating it yields CASSLAGGALNEKLFF.

V is TRBV28 and J is TRBJ1-5; unclear D gene. Germline V gene data show CDR1 as MDHEN and CDR2 as SYDVKM. V lost 5 bases and J 0 bases, leaving 14 bases between the germline ends. The CDR3 is 16 residues long. The CDR3 DNA reads TGTGCCAGCAGTCCTCTGCGGGGAAGTAGCAATCAGCCCCAGCATTTT. It yields the protein CASSPLRGSSNQPQHF.

The chain couples TRBV5-6 to TRBJ2-1; D possibly corresponds to TRBD2 (5 bases). Germline CDR1 and CDR2: SGHDT and YYEEEE. Trimming left V 2 bases short and J 5 bases short, with 14 bases between. There are 15 residues in the CDR3. For the CDR3, the DNA is TGTGCCAGCAGCTTTAAGGCGGGCAGAGACAATGAGCAGTTCTTC. Translating gives CASSFKAGRDNEQFF.

The chain has TRBV28 and TRBJ1-2; D may be TRBD1 (6 bases). The germline gives CDR1 MDHEN, CDR2 SYDVKM. The CDR3 contains 15 residues. Trimming took 6 bases from V and 4 from J, leaving 18 bases between them. CDR3 sequence: CASSPTGLGGYGYTF. In DNA form, the CDR3 reads TGTGCCAGCAGCCCGACAGGACTAGGGGGCTATGGCTACACCTTC.

V usage is TRBV7-2 and J usage is TRBJ1-5, with D unresolved. CDR1 is SGHTA and CDR2 is FQGNSA in the germline V gene. V lost 4 bases, J lost 6 bases, and 10 bases lay in between. The CDR3 spans 13 residues. The CDR3 DNA reads as TGTGCCAGCAGCTCCCAGGAGATTCAGCCCCAGCATTTT. It specifies CASSSQEIQPQHF.

J is TRBJ2-7 and V is TRBV30, with D perhaps TRBD1 (6 bases). This CDR3 has 16 residues. CDR1 and CDR2 from the germline V gene are GTSNPN and SVGIG (reference sequence). The V and J ends lost 2 bases and 2 bases respectively, with 19 bases between them. CDR3 nucleotide sequence: TGTGCCTGGAGTCCCCCCTTGGCCAGGGGAACCTACGAGCAGTACTTC. Amino acid sequence: CAWSPPLARGTYEQYF.

The chain recombines TRBV19 with TRBJ1-1; weak D call: TRBD1 (6 bases). CDR3 length: 17 residues. Germline V gives CDR1 LNHDA, CDR2 SQIVND (reference sequence). V shed 0 bases and J shed 5 bases, with 19 bases lying between them. The CDR3 DNA is TGTGCCAGTAGTATAGATCTTATGACAGGAACGGGTACTGAAGCTTTCTTT. Its translation: CASSIDLMTGTGTEAFF.

The rearrangement joins TRBV4-3 to TRBJ2-1, with 8 bases identical to TRBD1. CDR3 length: 17 amino acids. Trimming took 2 bases from V and 5 from J; bases not matched to a gene: 11. CDR1 and CDR2 from the germline V gene are LGHNA and YSLEER. Here the CDR3 reads CASSQRLRTGNDNEQFF. The CDR3 coding sequence is TGCGCCAGCAGCCAAAGATTACGGACAGGGAACGACAATGAGCAGTTCTTC.

The chain combines TRBV15 with TRBJ2-1; D may be TRBD1 (7 bases). CDR3 length equals 13 residues. The V end lost 3 bases, the J end lost 8 bases, and 11 bases lay between the germline ends. Germline-derived CDR1 and CDR2 are LNHNV and YYDKDF (reference sequence). The CDR3 spells CATSSTGEDEQFF. CDR3 in DNA: TGTGCCACCAGCAGCACAGGGGAGGATGAGCAGTTCTTC.

The gene calls are TRBV5-1 and TRBJ1-2, with TRBD1 identical over 8 bases. This CDR3 region has 13 residues. Germline-derived CDR1 and CDR2 are SGHRS and YFSETQ. The V segment lost 0 bases and the J segment 6 bases; nucleotides outside the gene matches: 1. The CDR3 loop reads CASSLGQGHGYTF. Here the CDR3 DNA reads TGCGCCAGCAGCTTGGGACAGGGGCATGGCTACACCTTC. Combining the CDR3 with reference TRBV5-1 and TRBJ1-2 gives the whole variable domain KAGVTQTPRYLIKTRGQQVTLSCSPISGHRSVSWYQQTPGQGLQFLFEYFSETQRNKGNFPGRFSGRQFSNSRSEMNVSTLELGDSALYLCASSLGQGHGYTFGSGTRLTVV.

This sequence joins TRBV5-1 and TRBJ2-2, with 11 bases matching TRBD1. The junction had 7 bases not matched to a gene; V was cut back by 2 bases and J by 7 bases. The germline V gene has CDR1 SGHRS and CDR2 YFSETQ. The CDR3 spans 16 residues. The CDR3 spells CASSFSGQGDHGELFF. The CDR3 DNA reads as TGCGCCAGCAGCTTTTCGGGACAGGGGGATCACGGGGAGCTGTTTTTT.

The rearrangement uses TRBV5-1 and TRBJ2-5; TRBD2 matches 7 bases. The length of the CDR3 is 18 residues. The J segment lost 2 bases and the V segment lost 0 bases, leaving 13 bases of the junction unmatched. Germline CDR1 and CDR2: SGHRS and YFSETQ. This CDR3 is CASSLAGDPAGQQETQYF. CDR3 DNA: TGCGCCAGCAGCTTGGCCGGTGATCCAGCGGGGCAACAAGAGACCCAGTACTTC.

This chain connects TRBV5-1 to TRBJ2-1, with 11 bases aligning to TRBD2. This CDR3 comprises 18 residues. V was clipped by 3 bases and J by 7 bases; unmatched bases: 15. Germline V lookup: CDR1 SGHRS, CDR2 YFSETQ. CDR3 protein: CASSWFTSGSLNKNEQFF. In DNA form, the CDR3 reads TGCGCCAGCAGCTGGTTTACTAGCGGGAGCCTAAATAAAAATGAGCAGTTCTTC.